This T cell receptor (beta chain) emerged from a study of blood T cell repertoires in COVID-19. The wider study: Samples of COVID-19 (acute and convalescent) were obtained from the United States, Italy and Spain.

CDR1 and CDR2 from the germline V gene are SGHTA and FQGNSA. The CDR3 spans 11 residues. Trimming took off 4 bases at V and 8 bases at J, with 8 bases between the two ends. Clinical history reported by participants formed the basis on which cohorts were assigned. Profiling relied on immunoSEQ multiplex PCR, and the TCRdb table lists in-frame clones only, not all of them. This table holds roughly 290,000 clones, 89% found once. Sequenced: PBMCs or T cells enriched from blood (not recorded which). The TCR originated in a woman aged 40 to 49 who had recovered from COVID-19. V is TRBV7-2 and J is TRBJ1-2; D ambiguous. The CDR3 bases are TGTGCCAGCAGCTCCATAGTAGGCTACACCTTC. Translated: CASSSIVGYTF.